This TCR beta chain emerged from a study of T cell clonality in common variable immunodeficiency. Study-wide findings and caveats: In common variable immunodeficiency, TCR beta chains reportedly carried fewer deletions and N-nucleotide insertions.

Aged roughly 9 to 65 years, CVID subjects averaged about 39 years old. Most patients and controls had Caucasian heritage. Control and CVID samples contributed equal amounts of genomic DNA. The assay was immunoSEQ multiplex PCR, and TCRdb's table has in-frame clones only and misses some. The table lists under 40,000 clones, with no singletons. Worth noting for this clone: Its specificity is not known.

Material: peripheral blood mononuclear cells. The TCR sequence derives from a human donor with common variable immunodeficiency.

CDR3 protein: CASRDGQAINYGYTF. The covered CDR3 bases are TGTGCCAGCAGGGACGGACAGGCGATAAACTATGGC. The chain has TRBV7-9 and TRBJ1-2, with 7 bases that match TRBD1. The read comes to an end 3 residues before the CDR3 does, leaving the germline J gene to fill in the end. Germline lookup yields CDR1 SEHNR and CDR2 FQNEAQ (reference sequence). The CDR3 is 15 residues long. J gave up 2 bases and V 6 bases, and 9 bases lay outside the gene matches.